This TCR beta chain originates from a study of T cells in Graves' hyperthyroidism and ophthalmopathy. Findings and limits, study-wide: Most clonotypes expanded in the thyroid (above 0.001) were also present in blood. The authors' 13 V-J model separated ophthalmopathy from stable hyperthyroidism.

The CDR3 extends over 15 amino acids. Trimming took 1 base from V and 5 from J; bases not matched to a gene: 5. Germline-derived CDR1 and CDR2 are MGHDK and SYGVNS. Uncontrolled infection, other autoimmune disease, pregnancy or lactation barred patients from enrollment. It was less than 13 ml of fresh peripheral blood that supplied the PBMCs. This clonotype was seen only a few times. The antigen is not known. The CDR3 regions of TCR beta were amplified from RNA transcripts. The HTBI set primed first-round TCR CDR3 RT-PCR. A single record per CDR3 protein comes from TCRdb applying MiXCR to the multiplex PCR reads. This sample carries 250,000 to 350,000 distinct CDR3 sequences, approximately 15% of them seen once, and the ten largest clones take roughly 50%.

Sequencing input: blood. V usage is TRBV25-1 and J usage is TRBJ2-5; TRBD2 agrees at 9 bases. This TCR came from a woman aged 55-70 years with Graves' ophthalmopathy. CDR3 sequence (DNA): TGTGCCAGCAGTGAATGGGCGGGAGGGTCGGAGACCCAGTACTTC. Amino acid sequence: CASSEWAGGSETQYF.